The TCR beta chain under discussion was sequenced for a study of blood T cell repertoires in COVID-19. This CDR3 contains 15 residues. The V and J ends lost 4 bases and 5 bases, in that order; junction bases with no gene match: 6. Germline V lookup: CDR1 SGHRS, CDR2 YFSETQ. Profiled with immunoSEQ multiplex PCR; TCRdb holds only in-frame clones, not every one. The sample has some 64,000 clones; over 60% are singletons. This chain links TRBV5-1 with TRBJ2-3; TRBD2 agrees at 11 bases. The receptor comes from a human donor in a cohort sampled during active COVID-19. Source material: peripheral blood. The CDR3 DNA sequence: TGCGCCAGCAGCCATAGCGGGGGGGCCCGAGATACGCAGTATTTT. Protein product: CASSHSGGARDTQYF. Combining the CDR3 with reference TRBV5-1 and TRBJ2-3 gives the whole variable domain KAGVTQTPRYLIKTRGQQVTLSCSPISGHRSVSWYQQTPGQGLQFLFEYFSETQRNKGNFPGRFSGRQFSNSRSEMNVSTLELGDSALYLCASSHSGGARDTQYFGPGTRLTVL.